One and the same sample provided the 21 T cell receptor beta chains below, sequenced in a study of blood T cell repertoires in COVID-19. Using immunoSEQ multiplex PCR, the repertoire was profiled, and TCRdb retains in-frame clones only, with some absent. The repertoire has 450,000 or so clones, 89% of them found once; the top ten carry roughly 0.84%. Sequencing was done on a sample of peripheral blood. The receptors derive from a man between 18 and 35 years old with COVID-19, enrolled during active disease.

This clone has a single count. The rearrangement links TRBV6-5 to TRBJ2-2; perhaps TRBD1 as D (6 bases). Trimming took off 6 bases at V and 2 bases at J, with 10 bases between the two ends. The CDR3 totals 14 residues. Germline V CDR1 and CDR2: MNHEY, SVGAGI. CDR3 protein: CASRKGHNTGELFF. Written as DNA, the CDR3 is TGTGCCAGCAGAAAGGGACACAACACCGGGGAGCTGTTTTTT.

J is TRBJ2-2 and V is TRBV10-1; TRBD2 matches at 8 bases. The length of the CDR3 is 15 residues. J lost 6 bases, V lost 3 bases, and 6 bases had no gene match. The germline V gene encodes CDR1 WNHNN and CDR2 SYGVQD (reference sequence). The CDR3 coding sequence is TGCGCCAGCAGTGAAAATCCGGGAGGGGCCGGGGAGCTGTTTTTT. It specifies CASSENPGGAGELFF.

V gene TRBV7-2 combines with J gene TRBJ2-5; TRBD1 might be the D (5 bases). Germline CDR1 SGHTA, CDR2 FQGNSA. This CDR3 has 14 residues. Trimming cost V 5 bases and J 9 bases, with 19 bases left between them. The CDR3 region is CASSPGPRVRAQYF. CDR3 DNA sequence: TGTGCCAGCAGCCCGGGCCCTCGCGTCAGGGCCCAGTACTTC.

J is TRBJ2-2 and V is TRBV2; D remains ambiguous. The CDR3 length is 13 residues. CDR1 is SNHLY and CDR2 is FYNNEI in the germline V gene. V gave up 1 base and J gave up 13 bases, with 13 bases separating them. The DNA of the CDR3 is TGTGCCAGCAGTGAAGAGGAGACTGGTCGGCTGTTTTTT. It yields the protein CASSEEETGRLFF. Together with reference TRBV2 and TRBJ2-2, the CDR3 gives the full variable domain: EPEVTQTPSHQVTQMGQEVILRCVPISNHLYFYWYRQILGQKVEFLVSFYNNEISEKSEIFDDQFSVERPDGSNFTLKIRSTKLEDSAMYFCASSEEETGRLFFGEGSRLTVL.

This clone has a handful of counts. V gene TRBV6-1 combines with J gene TRBJ1-1; TRBD1 matches at 7 bases. The CDR3 is made up of 14 amino acids. V shed 2 bases, J shed 1 base, and the junction held 1 base outside the gene matches. Germline-derived CDR1 and CDR2 are MNHNS and SASEGT. The CDR3 DNA sequence: TGTGCCAGCAGTGAAAGGACAGGGAACACTGAAGCTTTCTTT. It translates to CASSERTGNTEAFF.

The chain recombines TRBV6-5 with TRBJ2-7; no clear D. V dropped 5 bases and J dropped 0 bases, with 5 bases sitting between them. The CDR3 sequence is 12 residues long. In germline, CDR1 is MNHEY, CDR2 SVGAGI. The DNA of the CDR3 is TGTGCCAGCAGTAGCTCCTCCTACGAGCAGTACTTC. Amino acid sequence: CASSSSSYEQYF.

The chain uses TRBV4-2 and TRBJ2-1; TRBD2 matches at 13 bases. V lost 5 bases, J lost 5 bases, and 3 bases stayed unmatched. Germline V gene lookup returns CDR1 LGHNA and CDR2 YNFKEQ. This CDR3 region has 15 residues. The CDR3 is CASSKGTSGNNEQFF. The CDR3 DNA reads TGTGCCAGCAGCAAAGGGACTAGCGGGAACAATGAGCAGTTCTTC.

This rearrangement joins TRBV5-4 to TRBJ1-1; D call uncertain. This CDR3 comprises 17 residues. Germline values: CDR1 SGHNT, CDR2 YYREEE (reference sequence). V gave up 0 bases and J gave up 0 bases, with 15 bases separating them. The chain's CDR3 is CASSLGHNSPLNTEAFF. CDR3 in DNA: TGTGCCAGCAGCTTGGGACACAATTCACCCTTGAACACTGAAGCTTTCTTT.

Here the CDR3 reads CASSLGHAINYGYTF. CDR3 in DNA: TGTGCCAGCAGCTTGGGACACGCGATTAACTATGGCTACACCTTC. The chain employs TRBV5-5 and TRBJ1-2; no clear D gene. Trimming cost V 0 bases and J 1 base, with 10 bases left between them. There are 15 residues in the CDR3. CDR1 is SGHKS and CDR2 is YYEKEE in the germline V gene (reference sequence).

The chain is built from TRBV5-4 and TRBJ1-6; the D gene is possibly TRBD1 (6 bases). V lost 0 bases and J lost 6, with 13 bases in between. There are 16 residues in the CDR3. CDR1 SGHNT and CDR2 YYREEE come from the germline V gene (reference sequence). CDR3 in DNA: TGTGCCAGCAGCTTGGAACAGGGTCTTAGTAATTCACCCCTCCACTTT. Protein sequence: CASSLEQGLSNSPLHF.

This chain links TRBV28 with TRBJ2-5, with 16 bases fitting TRBD2. From germline, CDR1 is MDHEN and CDR2 SYDVKM. The trim removed 3 bases at V and 5 bases at J, leaving 18 bases unmatched. This CDR3 is built from 21 residues. The CDR3, as DNA: TGTGCCAGCAGTTTCCGACAGACACTGGGACTAGCGGGAGGGCCCCTCGAGACCCAGTACTTC. It encodes CASSFRQTLGLAGGPLETQYF.

The V gene is TRBV4-1, the J gene TRBJ1-1, with unresolved D. This CDR3 is 12 amino acids long. Germline lookup yields CDR1 MGHRA and CDR2 YSYEKL. V dropped 5 bases and J dropped 7 bases, with 11 bases sitting between them. The CDR3 protein is CASSATGNEAFF. Written as DNA, the CDR3 is TGCGCCAGCAGCGCGACTGGCAATGAAGCTTTCTTT.

The chain uses TRBV7-2 and TRBJ1-1, with D hard to call. The ends were cut back, 3 bases at V and 2 bases at J, with 7 bases in the middle. CDR3 size: 13 residues. Germline V gene sequence: CDR1 SGHTA, CDR2 FQGNSA. CDR3 loop: CASSFTPNTEAFF. The DNA of the CDR3 is TGTGCCAGCAGCTTCACACCTAACACTGAAGCTTTCTTT. Supplemented by reference TRBV7-2 and TRBJ1-1, the full variable domain reads GAGVSQSPSNKVTEKGKDVELRCDPISGHTALYWYRQSLGQGLEFLIYFQGNSAPDKSGLPSDRFSAERTGGSVSTLTIQRTQQEDSAVYLCASSFTPNTEAFFGQGTRLTVV.

Details on this clone: Distinct nucleotide sequences in the sample also encode this CDR3. This rearrangement joins TRBV2 to TRBJ2-5; D gene uncertain. From germline, CDR1 is SNHLY and CDR2 FYNNEI. The length of the CDR3 is 11 residues. V lost 2 bases and J lost 5, with 3 bases in between. The CDR3 nucleotides are TGTGCCAGCAGTGAACGGGAGACCCAGTACTTC. The encoded protein is CASSERETQYF.

This rearrangement joins TRBV2 to TRBJ2-2; 12 bases align to TRBD2. The CDR3 contains 17 residues. V lost 4 bases, J lost 4 bases, and 7 bases stayed unmatched. Per germline, CDR1 SNHLY and CDR2 FYNNEI. CDR3 nucleotides: TGTGCCAGCAGTGCCCTACTAGCGGGAGGACGCACCGGGGAGCTGTTTTTT. Its protein is CASSALLAGGRTGELFF.

V usage is TRBV27 and J usage is TRBJ2-1, with no clear D. The V end was cut by 7 bases, the J end by 0 bases, with 13 bases between. The CDR3 loop spans 15 amino acids. CDR1 is MNHEY, CDR2 SMNVEV, per germline (reference sequence). The chain's CDR3 is CASKIQISSYNEQFF. The CDR3 nucleotides read TGTGCCAGCAAGATTCAGATAAGCTCCTACAATGAGCAGTTCTTC.

V and J are TRBV5-4 and TRBJ2-7, with D hard to call. Germline CDR1 SGHNT, CDR2 YYREEE (reference sequence). V dropped 0 bases and J dropped 2 bases, with 15 bases sitting between them. The CDR3 loop spans 16 amino acids. CDR3 nucleotide sequence: TGTGCCAGCAGCTTGGATAGCTCCAGCGTTCCCTACGAGCAGTACTTC. Translating it yields CASSLDSSSVPYEQYF.

This chain connects TRBV5-1 to TRBJ2-2, with TRBD2 matching 7 bases. Germline lookup yields CDR1 SGHRS and CDR2 YFSETQ. This CDR3 is built from 15 residues. J lost 3 bases, V lost 0 bases, and 2 bases had no gene match. CDR3 region: CASSLGLADTGELFF. For the CDR3, the DNA is TGCGCCAGCAGCTTGGGGCTAGCGGACACCGGGGAGCTGTTTTTT.

The chain employs TRBV18 and TRBJ2-1, with 14 bases that match TRBD2. With V trimmed by 6 bases and J by 12 bases, 10 bases remained unmatched. CDR1 is KGHSH, CDR2 LQKENI, per germline. This CDR3 contains 15 residues. The CDR3 region is CASSQGLAGGPGQFF. In DNA, the CDR3 is TGTGCCAGCTCCCAAGGACTAGCGGGGGGACCCGGGCAGTTCTTC.

The chain employs TRBV7-9 and TRBJ1-1, with 9 bases that match TRBD1. CDR3 size: 15 residues. Per germline, CDR1 SEHNR and CDR2 FQNEAQ (reference sequence). Trimming at V came to 3 bases and at J to 1 base, leaving 3 bases not matched to a gene. Here the CDR3 reads CASSFPGQGNTEAFF. The CDR3 bases are TGTGCCAGCAGCTTTCCGGGACAGGGGAACACTGAAGCTTTCTTT. The whole variable domain, filled in from reference TRBV7-9 and TRBJ1-1, reads DTGVSQNPRHKITKRGQNVTFRCDPISEHNRLYWYRQTLGQGPEFLTYFQNEAQLEKSRLLSDRFSAERPKGSFSTLEIQRTEQGDSAMYLCASSFPGQGNTEAFFGQGTRLTVV.

The chain employs TRBV19 and TRBJ1-5, with D perhaps matching TRBD1 (5 bases). Trimming pared 4 bases from V and 5 bases from J, leaving 12 bases between. This CDR3 has 14 amino acids. Germline V gives CDR1 LNHDA, CDR2 SQIVND (reference sequence). The CDR3 reads CASSSGGEDQPQHF. Here the CDR3 DNA reads TGTGCCAGTAGTAGCGGGGGGGAGGATCAGCCCCAGCATTTT.